The source of this T cell receptor beta chain is a study of blood T cell repertoires in COVID-19. Germline V CDR1 and CDR2: SGDLS, YYNGEE. V trimming: 2 bases; J trimming: 0 bases; junction bases outside the gene matches: 6. This CDR3 contains 16 residues. In the original workflow: Estimates of nucleated cell counts were drawn from the amplification of reference gene primers. Measured with immunoSEQ multiplex PCR; TCRdb has only the in-frame clones, and not every one. The V and J calls and clone size were taken over from that table, and D and trimming were inferred from the DNA. This sample yields approximately 150,000 clones, of which about nine tenths are seen a single time; roughly 4% belongs to the top ten. Participants were aged 18 to 89 years from approximately 23 US areas.

This clonotype was sampled from a woman between 35 and 50 years old who had been exposed to COVID-19. Sequencing used PBMCs or T cells enriched from blood (not recorded which). The rearrangement joins TRBV9 to TRBJ2-3; 7 nucleotides match TRBD1. CDR3 DNA: TGTGCCAGCAGCGTGGCCCTAGGGGGCAGCACAGATACGCAGTATTTT. Amino acid sequence: CASSVALGGSTDTQYF.